These T cell receptor beta chains were read from a single sample in a study of T cell responses to AZD1222 COVID-19 vaccine. The assay was immunoSEQ multiplex PCR, and TCRdb's table has in-frame clones only and misses some. The sample lists 180,000 or so clones; 92% were seen once. The sample here was peripheral blood, taken 28 days after the second AZD1222 dose. Receptors originate from an adult who received the AZD1222 COVID-19 vaccine. Both conserved end residues are trimmed from each CDR3.

V	J	CDR3
TRBV29-1	TRBJ2-1	SVEDSRNSGSPDEQF
TRBV7-8	TRBJ1-2	ASSLSIGTYGYT
TRBV11-3	TRBJ2-1	ASSPRLAGVGEQF
TRBV7-2	TRBJ2-4	ASSGLAGGVAKNIQY
TRBV7-8	TRBJ1-1	ASSLEQRLNTEAF
TRBV6-6	TRBJ1-2	ASRLRGQDGYT
TRBV19	TRBJ1-5	ASRPQFDRVSNQPQH
TRBV25-1	TRBJ1-2	ASSEGINYGYT
TRBV7-2	TRBJ1-5	ASSVGQGGQPQH
TRBV6-5	TRBJ2-7	ASSLTGGLYEQY
TRBV9	TRBJ2-7	ASSVGGSSYEQY
TRBV27	TRBJ2-3	ASRSIPSTDTQY
TRBV5-1	TRBJ1-5	ASSLGQSNQPQH